This T cell receptor (beta chain) is drawn from a study of T cells in women clearing cervical HPV infection. Prevalent HPV16 infections were excluded; only incident single HPV16 infections included. The CDR3 consists of 16 residues. The germline gives CDR1 SGHRS, CDR2 YFSETQ. V lost 0 bases to trimming and J lost 2 bases, with 12 bases between them. Remarks on this clone: The read ends 3 residues before the CDR3 terminus; that terminus is restored from the germline J gene.

Repertoires were generated with immunoSEQ multiplex PCR, while TCRdb's copy carries only in-frame clones and drops some. The sample data list 11,000 to 15,000 clones. This receptor was taken from a woman aged 18-69 years with a cervical HPV16 infection that either progressed to CIN3+ or cleared (not recorded which). Input material: blood buffy coat. This rearrangement joins TRBV5-1 to TRBJ2-1, with a tentative D call TRBD2 (5 bases). The CDR3 bases that were read are TGCGCCAGCAGCTTGGCGGCCGGGGTAGCCTACAATGAG. It yields the protein CASSLAAGVAYNE. Given in full, the CDR3 is CASSLAAGVAYNEQFF.